This T cell receptor beta chain comes out of a study of CD8+CD57+ T cells in acquired aplastic anemia. Points on this clonotype: Its antigen remains unknown. This may arise from a read error, as a much more abundant clone is one base away.

By flow cytometry, patients selected for sequencing had shown an expansion of CD8+CD57+ cells. Severe acquired aplastic anemia was present in every patient. Study observations and caveats: Patients and controls shared roughly 30 CD8+ CDR3 sequences, which appeared highly expressed in patients and within their immunodominant clones.

The use of genomic DNA as template underpinned the TCR beta VDJ and CDR3 profiling. TCRdb recomputed calls from the reads with MiXCR, one row per CDR3 protein. The sample includes around 430,000 distinct CDR3 sequences, roughly 34% seen only once; the top ten take around 0.82%. This TCR derives from a human donor with aplastic anemia. Sequencing was performed on sorted CD4+, CD8+, or CD8+CD57+ T cells (not recorded which) from PBMCs.

The CDR3 DNA reads TGTGCCAGCAGGACAGTGGTGGCAGAAAACTATGGCTACACCTTC. Translation: CASRTVVAENYGYTF. The V gene is TRBV12-3 or TRBV12-4, the J gene TRBJ1-2, with D perhaps TRBD1 (5 bases). V was trimmed by 6 bases and J by 2 bases, leaving 16 bases between them. The CDR3 totals 15 residues.